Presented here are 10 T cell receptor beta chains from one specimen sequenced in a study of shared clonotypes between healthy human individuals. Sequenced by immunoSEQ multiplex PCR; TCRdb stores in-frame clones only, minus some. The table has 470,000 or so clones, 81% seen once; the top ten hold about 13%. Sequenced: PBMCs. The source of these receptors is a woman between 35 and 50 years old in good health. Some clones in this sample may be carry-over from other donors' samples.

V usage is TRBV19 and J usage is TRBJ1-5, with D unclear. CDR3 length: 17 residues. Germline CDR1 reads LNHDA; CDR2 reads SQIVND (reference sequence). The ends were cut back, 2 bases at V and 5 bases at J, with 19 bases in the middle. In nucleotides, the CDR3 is TGTGCCAGTAGTATAAGTCGGACGGAGGGTATCGATCAGCCCCAGCATTTT. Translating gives CASSISRTEGIDQPQHF. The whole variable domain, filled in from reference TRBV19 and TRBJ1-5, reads DGGITQSPKYLFRKEGQNVTLSCEQNLNHDAMYWYRQDPGQGLRLIYYSQIVNDFQKGDIAEGYSVSREKKESFPLTVTSAQKNPTAFYLCASSISRTEGIDQPQHFGDGTRLSIL.

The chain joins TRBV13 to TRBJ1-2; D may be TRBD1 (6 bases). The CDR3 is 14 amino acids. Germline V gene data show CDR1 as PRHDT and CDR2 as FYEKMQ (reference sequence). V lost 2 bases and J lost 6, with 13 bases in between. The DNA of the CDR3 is TGTGCCAGCAGCTTATTTGGGACACTAGATGGCTACACCTTC. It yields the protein CASSLFGTLDGYTF.

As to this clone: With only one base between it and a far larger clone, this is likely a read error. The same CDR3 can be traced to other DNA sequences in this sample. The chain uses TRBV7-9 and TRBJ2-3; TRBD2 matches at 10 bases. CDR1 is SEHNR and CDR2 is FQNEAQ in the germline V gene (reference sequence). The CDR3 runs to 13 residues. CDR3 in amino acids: CASSLAGGDTQYF. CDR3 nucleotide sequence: TGTGCCAGTAGCTTAGCGGGAGGAGATACGCAGTATTTT.

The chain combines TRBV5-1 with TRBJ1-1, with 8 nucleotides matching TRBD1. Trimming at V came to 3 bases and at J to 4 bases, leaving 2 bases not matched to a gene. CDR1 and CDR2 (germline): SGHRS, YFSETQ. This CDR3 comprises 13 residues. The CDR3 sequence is CASSSQGATEAFF. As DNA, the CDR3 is TGCGCCAGCAGCTCCCAGGGGGCCACTGAAGCTTTCTTT.

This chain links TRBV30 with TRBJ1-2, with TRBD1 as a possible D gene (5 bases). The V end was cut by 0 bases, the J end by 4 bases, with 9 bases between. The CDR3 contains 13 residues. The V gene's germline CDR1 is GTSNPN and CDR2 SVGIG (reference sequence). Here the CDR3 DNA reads TGTGCCTGGAGTGTACAGGCACCCTATGGCTACACCTTC. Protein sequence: CAWSVQAPYGYTF.

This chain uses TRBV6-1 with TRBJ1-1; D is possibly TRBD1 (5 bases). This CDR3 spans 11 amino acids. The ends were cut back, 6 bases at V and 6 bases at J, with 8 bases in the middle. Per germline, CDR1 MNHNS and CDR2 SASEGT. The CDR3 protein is CASRTVPEAFF. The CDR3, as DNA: TGTGCCAGCAGGACAGTTCCTGAAGCTTTCTTT.

The CDR3 loop reads CASSYDGRGLGEQYF. The CDR3 region has the DNA TGTGCCAGCAGTTACGACGGCAGGGGGCTTGGTGAGCAGTACTTC. The V call is TRBV6-5, the J call TRBJ2-7; TRBD1 agrees at 8 bases. J gave up 7 bases and V 2 bases, and 10 bases lay outside the gene matches. The CDR3 covers 15 residues. Germline CDR1 is MNHEY and CDR2 is SVGAGI.

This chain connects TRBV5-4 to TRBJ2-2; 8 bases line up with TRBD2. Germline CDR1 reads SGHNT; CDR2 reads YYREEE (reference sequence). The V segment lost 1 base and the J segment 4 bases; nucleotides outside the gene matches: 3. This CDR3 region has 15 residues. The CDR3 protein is CASSLTSGITGELFF. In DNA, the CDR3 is TGTGCCAGCAGCTTGACTAGCGGCATCACCGGGGAGCTGTTTTTT. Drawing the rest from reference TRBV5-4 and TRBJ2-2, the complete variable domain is ETGVTQSPTHLIKTRGQQVTLRCSSQSGHNTVSWYQQALGQGPQFIFQYYREEENGRGNFPPRFSGLQFPNYSSELNVNALELDDSALYLCASSLTSGITGELFFGEGSRLTVL.

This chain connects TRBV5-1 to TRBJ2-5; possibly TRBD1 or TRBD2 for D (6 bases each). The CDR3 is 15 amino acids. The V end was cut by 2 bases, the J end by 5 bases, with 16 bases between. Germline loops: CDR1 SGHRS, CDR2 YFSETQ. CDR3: CASSFVRGGLETQYF. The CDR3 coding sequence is TGCGCCAGCAGCTTTGTGCGTGGGGGGCTCGAGACCCAGTACTTC.

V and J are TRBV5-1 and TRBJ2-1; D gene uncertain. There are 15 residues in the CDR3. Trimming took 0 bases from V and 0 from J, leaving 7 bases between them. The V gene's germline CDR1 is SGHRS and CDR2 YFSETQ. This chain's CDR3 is CASSLEQNSYNEQFF. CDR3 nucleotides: TGCGCCAGCAGCTTGGAACAGAACTCCTACAATGAGCAGTTCTTC.